This entry features one TCR beta chain sequence. Which antigen it targets is not known. Base qualities are missing; no much larger clone stands one base away. The data stem from a study of lymphopenia after photon versus proton radiotherapy (dated by TCRdb to between 2017 and 2020). Context from the whole study: The immunological effects of photon versus proton radiation therapy were compared in patients with gastrointestinal tumors who developed high-grade lymphopenia. The cohort comprised under 25 patients with gastrointestinal tumors who received either photon or proton therapy and then developed lymphopenia. The study was designed to characterize how the impact on the immune system differs between the two radiation modalities.

The library relied on the immunoSEQ multiplex PCR assay. Alongside multiparametric flow cytometry, deep sequencing of rearranged TCR beta loci was used to profile the T cell repertoires. Held by TCRdb, this immuneACCESS table contains in-frame sequences only and omits some clones. Under half of the omission traces to an unresolved V gene where checked; the cause of the rest is unknown. This sample comprises 16,000 or so clones, 88% of them detected only once. The ten largest make up 55% to 60% of the sample. Including the terminal cysteine and phenylalanine, the CDR3 comprises 15 residues. The sequence is cut down to CDR3 DNA, 45 bases in frame from base 1. Trimming removed 3 bases from V and 7 bases from J, leaving 19 bases between the germline ends. According to the germline V gene, CDR1 reads SGHDT and CDR2 reads YYEEEE. Results and caveats for the whole study, not just this receptor: During treatment, patients who received proton therapy stayed relatively stable, whereas patients who received photon therapy lost naive T cells and TCR diversity and gained effector/memory populations. After the lymphocyte count nadir, oligoclonal expansion, especially of CD8+ Temra cells, was observed in photon-treated repertoires, and the drop in diversity was driven by this expansion. The survival association was examined only in patients who died, and the authors described better survival with proton therapy as a possibility, not as a demonstrated result. Across the cohort, among patients who died, a greater drop in TCR diversity after the nadir was inversely correlated with overall survival time.

The rearranged segments are TRBV5-6 and TRBJ1-2; TRBD1 is perhaps the D gene, given 5 matching bases. The sequenced sample was peripheral blood, obtained from a patient treated with proton-based radiotherapy. The source of this sequence is a woman in her sixties with cholangiocarcinoma. Some clones in this sample may be carry-over from other donors' samples. The DNA sequence is as follows: TGTGCCAGCAGCTCCTTGAGGGGAGGGAGGCTTGGCTACACCTTC. It specifies CASSSLRGGRLGYTF.